This T cell receptor (beta chain) was profiled in a study of blood T cell repertoires in COVID-19. Whole-study context: Acute and convalescent COVID-19 samples came from the United States, Italy and Spain. Nucleic acid was either cDNA or gDNA, and it came from T cells, B-cell-depleted T cells, or PBMCs.

Germline V gene data show CDR1 as LGHDT and CDR2 as YNNKEL (reference sequence). This CDR3 has 17 amino acids. Between the trimmed V and J ends, which lost 1 base and 0 bases, there was a span of 13 bases. Authors' analysis steps: The assay estimated nucleated cells by amplifying reference gene primers. TCRdb keeps only in-frame clones here, not all; method: immunoSEQ multiplex PCR. The DNA was the basis for D and trimming; V, J and clone size are from that table. Here the sample spans just under 65,000 clones, around 80% being singletons. The gene calls are TRBV3-1 (or the pseudogene TRBV3-2) and TRBJ2-4; D is perhaps TRBD2 (6 bases). The sequence derives from a human donor in a cohort sampled during active COVID-19. Material: peripheral blood. CDR3 coding DNA: TGTGCCAGCAGCCAAGGGTTTAGCGGTTTAGCCAAAAACATTCAGTACTTC. The encoded protein is CASSQGFSGLAKNIQYF.